Listed here is a single T cell receptor (beta chain). This specimen comes from a study of blood T cell repertoires in COVID-19. Losses at the gene ends were 4 bases for V and 7 bases for J; bases not matched to a gene: 8. Germline V CDR1 and CDR2: MNHEY, SMNVEV (reference sequence). The CDR3 is 15 residues long. Measured with immunoSEQ multiplex PCR; TCRdb has only the in-frame clones, and not every one. Seen here are fewer than 250,000 clones, just under 85% observed once, and the top ten hold 0.95%. The receptor comes from a man aged 60 to 75 with COVID-19, enrolled during active disease. The chain joins TRBV27 to TRBJ2-2; 8 nucleotides match TRBD2. The sequenced sample was peripheral blood. The CDR3 DNA sequence: TGTGCCAGCAGTTCGAACGGGAGGGCCGGCGGGGAGCTGTTTTTT. Its translation: CASSSNGRAGGELFF.